The 10 T cell receptor beta chains given below trace back to one sample, sequenced in a study of T cell changes during pregnancy in multiple sclerosis. Clones were sequenced by immunoSEQ multiplex PCR, and TCRdb holds only the in-frame ones, with some missing. This repertoire shows roughly 63,000 clones, just over 90% found once; its top ten account for about 4%. This specimen consisted of CD8+ T cells from peripheral blood mononuclear cells, obtained in the second trimester of pregnancy. The receptors were sampled from a female donor with multiple sclerosis, enrolled in a pregnancy study.

The J gene is TRBJ2-2, the V gene TRBV7-9; 10 bases map to TRBD2. Trimming at V came to 2 bases and at J to 4 bases, leaving 4 bases not matched to a gene. The CDR3 is made up of 16 amino acids. CDR1 is SEHNR, CDR2 FQNEAQ, per germline (reference sequence). CDR3 DNA: TGTGCCAGCAGCTTAACGAGACTAGCGGGCACCGGGGAGCTGTTTTTT. As protein: CASSLTRLAGTGELFF.

This clone was seen just once. The V call is TRBV4-3, the J call TRBJ2-7; D unresolved. Per germline, CDR1 LGHNA and CDR2 YSLEER. With 0 bases removed from V and 6 bases from J, the gap between germline ends came to 9 bases. This CDR3 is 13 amino acids long. CDR3 sequence reads: CASSQDSPSEQYF. The CDR3 DNA sequence: TGCGCCAGCAGCCAAGATTCCCCGAGCGAGCAGTACTTC.

The rearrangement joins TRBV9 to TRBJ1-2; D possibly corresponds to TRBD1 (5 bases). CDR1 and CDR2 (germline): SGDLS, YYNGEE. CDR3 size: 14 residues. With 3 bases removed from V and 2 bases from J, the gap between germline ends came to 11 bases. The CDR3 region has the DNA TGTGCCAGCAGCGACCCTGGGGGGAACTATGGCTACACCTTC. Its protein is CASSDPGGNYGYTF.

The chain is built from TRBV2 and TRBJ2-5; 8 bases are shared with TRBD1. The junction had 11 bases not matched to a gene; V was cut back by 4 bases and J by 4 bases. This CDR3 contains 16 residues. Germline V gene data show CDR1 as SNHLY and CDR2 as FYNNEI. This chain's CDR3 is CASSGRGQAVGETQYF. DNA of the CDR3: TGTGCCAGCAGTGGACGGGGACAGGCCGTTGGAGAGACCCAGTACTTC.

The chain is built from TRBV4-1 and TRBJ1-3; 9 nucleotides align to TRBD1. With 5 bases clipped from V and 2 bases from J, the junction kept 10 bases outside the gene matches. The CDR3 extends over 17 amino acids. CDR1 is MGHRA and CDR2 is YSYEKL in the germline V gene. The CDR3 region is CASSKAKQGATGNTIYF. CDR3 sequence (DNA): TGCGCCAGCAGCAAAGCAAAACAGGGGGCGACTGGAAACACCATATATTTT.

V gene TRBV10-3 combines with J gene TRBJ1-1; 7 bases fit TRBD1. The germline V gene encodes CDR1 ENHRY and CDR2 SYGVKD. The trim removed 9 bases at V and 0 bases at J, leaving 4 bases unmatched. CDR3 length: 13 residues. The CDR3 protein is CAMRQGMNTEAFF. CDR3 coding DNA: TGTGCCATGCGACAGGGCATGAACACTGAAGCTTTCTTT.

The V and J genes are TRBV29-1 and TRBJ2-4, with D maybe TRBD1 (6 bases). Germline-derived CDR1 and CDR2 are SQVTM and ANQGSEA. The CDR3 is 15 amino acids. V was trimmed by 0 bases and J by 3 bases, leaving 12 bases between them. CDR3 amino acids: CSVEDFKGGKNIQYF. The CDR3, as DNA: TGCAGCGTTGAAGACTTTAAAGGGGGCAAAAACATTCAGTACTTC. The variable domain in full, with the rest retrieved from reference TRBV29-1 and TRBJ2-4, is SAVISQKPSRDICQRGTSLTIQCQVDSQVTMMFWYRQQPGQSLTLIATANQGSEATYESGFVIDKFPISRPNLTFSTLTVSNMSPEDSSIYLCSVEDFKGGKNIQYFGAGTRLSVL.

This clone was observed a handful of times. The genes are TRBV6-4 and TRBJ2-1, with 7 bases matching TRBD1. The J segment lost 5 bases and the V segment lost 4 bases, leaving 5 bases of the junction unmatched. CDR3 length: 14 residues. Germline assignment: CDR1 MRHNA and CDR2 SNTAGT. CDR3 coding DNA: TGTGCCAGCAGTGCCGGGACAGCCCACAATGAGCAGTTCTTC. This encodes CASSAGTAHNEQFF.

The V and J genes are TRBV4-1 and TRBJ1-6; the D is unclear. The CDR3 has 17 amino acids. The V and J ends lost 0 bases and 11 bases respectively, with 20 bases between them. The germline gives CDR1 MGHRA, CDR2 YSYEKL. CDR3 protein: CASSQDAGFGATAPLHF. CDR3 nucleotide sequence: TGCGCCAGCAGCCAAGATGCGGGTTTCGGTGCTACGGCACCCCTCCACTTT.

V is TRBV30 and J is TRBJ2-7, with 7 bases that match TRBD1. Trimming removed 1 base from V and 3 bases from J; junction bases left unmatched: 15. Germline V CDR1 and CDR2: GTSNPN, SVGIG (reference sequence). This CDR3 contains 17 residues. CDR3 protein: CAWSGTPPETGNYEQYF. The DNA of the CDR3 is TGTGCCTGGAGTGGGACTCCCCCTGAGACAGGGAACTACGAGCAGTACTTC.